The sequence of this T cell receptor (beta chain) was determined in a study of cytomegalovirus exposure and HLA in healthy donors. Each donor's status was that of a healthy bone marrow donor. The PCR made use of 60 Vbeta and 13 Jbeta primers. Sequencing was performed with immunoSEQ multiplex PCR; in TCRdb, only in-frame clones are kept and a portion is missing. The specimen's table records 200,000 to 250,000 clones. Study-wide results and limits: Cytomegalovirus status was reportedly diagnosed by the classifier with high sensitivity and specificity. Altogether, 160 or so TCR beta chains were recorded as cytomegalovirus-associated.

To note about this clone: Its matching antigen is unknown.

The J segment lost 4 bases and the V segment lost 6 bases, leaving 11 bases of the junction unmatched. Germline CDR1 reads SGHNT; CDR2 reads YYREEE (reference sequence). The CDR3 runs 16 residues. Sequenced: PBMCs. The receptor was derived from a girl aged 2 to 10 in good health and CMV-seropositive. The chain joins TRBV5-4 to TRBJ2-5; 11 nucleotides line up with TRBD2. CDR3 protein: CASNGGTSGFGETQYF. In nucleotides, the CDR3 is TGTGCCAGCAACGGCGGGACTAGCGGATTCGGAGAGACCCAGTACTTC.